The T cell receptor (beta chain) under discussion was sequenced for a study of Graves' ophthalmopathy and Graves' hyperthyroidism. Transcripts of RNA were the source for amplifying TCR beta CDR3 regions. HTBI primers primed a first-round RT-PCR, and a second-round multiplex PCR followed. TCRdb processed the multiplex PCR reads anew with MiXCR; each CDR3 protein has one entry. This table has 500,000 to 700,000 distinct CDR3 sequences, 22% appearing once. This clonotype was recorded at least ten times. The sequence came from a woman aged 18-29 years with stable Graves' hyperthyroidism. Some clones in this sample may be carry-over from other donors' samples. What was sequenced was peripheral blood.

The CDR3 DNA follows: TGCGCCAGCAGCCAAGTCGGAACGGGATACTATGGCTACACCTTC. Encoded protein: CASSQVGTGYYGYTF. This chain joins TRBV4-1 and TRBJ1-2; unclear D gene. The CDR3 extends over 15 amino acids. Germline lookup yields CDR1 MGHRA and CDR2 YSYEKL. The ends were cut back, 1 base at V and 3 bases at J, with 12 bases in the middle.